This TCR beta chain was captured by sequencing in a study of Ad26.COV2.S vaccination and SARS-CoV-2 variants. As for treatment: around 19 received Ad26.COV2.S at low or high dose, single or two shots; roughly five received placebo; per-sample allocation not given. Each sample was drawn 63 days after the first injection (of vaccine or placebo). Overall study results and limits: Assessments of TCR breadth and depth may have underestimated the total T cell responses.

Comment on this clone: Its antigen is as yet unknown.

V shed 8 bases and J shed 4 bases, with 24 bases lying between them. CDR3 size: 16 residues. CDR1 is LNHDA and CDR2 is SQIVND in the germline V gene (reference sequence). The repertoire was sequenced with immunoSEQ multiplex PCR; TCRdb's copy has only in-frame clones and lacks some. The profile shows about 350,000 clones, roughly 90% of them singletons. The clonotype was recovered from a person aged 18 to 65 who received the Ad26.COV2.S COVID-19 vaccine or a placebo. The chain carries TRBV19 and TRBJ2-7, with D possibly being TRBD1 (5 bases). Sequences were derived from peripheral blood, sampled in a trial of Ad26.COV2.S vaccine versus placebo. The CDR3 reads CASSGGRKDSGYEQYF. The CDR3 DNA reads as TGTGCCAGTTCTGGCGGCAGAAAGGATTCAGGGTACGAGCAGTACTTC.